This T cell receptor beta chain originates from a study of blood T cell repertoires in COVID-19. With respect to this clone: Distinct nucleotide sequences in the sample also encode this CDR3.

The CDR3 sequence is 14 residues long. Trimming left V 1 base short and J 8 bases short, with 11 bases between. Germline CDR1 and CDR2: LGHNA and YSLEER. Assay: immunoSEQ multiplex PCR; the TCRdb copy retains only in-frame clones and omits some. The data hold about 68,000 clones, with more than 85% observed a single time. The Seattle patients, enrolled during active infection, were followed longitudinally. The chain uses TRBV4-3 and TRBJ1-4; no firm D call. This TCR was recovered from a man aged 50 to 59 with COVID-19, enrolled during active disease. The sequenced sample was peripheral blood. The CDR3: CASSQGQGREKLFF. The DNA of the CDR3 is TGCGCCAGCAGCCAAGGGCAAGGGAGGGAAAAACTGTTTTTT.